The following is a TCR beta chain sequence with its context. This clonotype was seen more than once but under ten times. Its specific antigen is unknown. No clone much larger than this one lies a single base away; base qualities are absent. These data come from a study of T cells after yellow fever vaccination (dated by TCRdb to about 2019). Context from the whole study: The SMART-Seq v4 Ultra Low Input RNA kit was used to prepare libraries from fractions with low cell numbers. To track T-cell clones before and after primary and booster YFV17D yellow fever vaccination, bulk TCR alpha and beta repertoires were sequenced longitudinally. Bulk PBMC replicates and cell subsets were isolated from blood drawn at multiple timepoints before and after both primary and secondary immunization. Two healthy male donors made up the cohort, one aged 18 to 29 years and the other aged 30 to 40 years. Beyond this particular receptor, the publication reports: Most clones expanded after primary vaccination (roughly 96% of CD4 and around 89% of CD8) were re-detected after the booster, suggesting that broad memory maintenance occurred. Because only a couple of donors were included in the study, the extent to which the findings can be generalized is limited. Computational filtering was required because FACS-sorted repertoires could contain abundant contaminating clonotypes from the bulk population. A small fraction of clonotypes appeared in both the CD4 and CD8 compartments, likely as a result of convergent recombination. Compared with the primary T-cell response, the secondary T-cell response was faster but weaker, reaching its peak on day 5 rather than on day 15.

Per the publication, the treatment or condition label means: live attenuated yellow fever vaccine strain. At each blood-draw timepoint, two biological replicates of bulk PBMCs were obtained. PBMCs were isolated from peripheral blood using a standard Ficoll-Paque protocol. TriZol was used to extract RNA from bulk PBMCs, CD4 and CD8 fractions, and dextramer-positive and dextramer-negative fractions. Synthesis of TCR cDNA relied on 5'RACE template switching, a step that introduced a universal primer site along with unique molecular identifiers. cDNA synthesis was primed from both the TCR alpha and TCR beta constant segments. Libraries were amplified in two PCR steps, with sample barcodes and sequencing adapters added in the second step. Sequencing of libraries was done on Illumina HiSeq 2500 (2x100 bp) or NovaSeq (2x150 bp). The original pipeline was this. Reads were demultiplexed and collapsed into UMI consensus sequences with MIGEC, and V(D)J alignment was performed with MiXCR. Vaccine-responding clonotypes were defined with edgeR using replicate PBMC samples, requiring FDR below 0.01 and a log2 fold change above 5 up to day 15. Each bulk clonotype received a CD4 or CD8 identity based on whether the sequenced CD4 or CD8 repertoire contained that clonotype at higher abundance. In-frame beta chains were kept once TCRdb had trimmed the public reads at Q25 with fastp and called clones with MiXCR. Every CDR3 protein is listed once, alongside the most common genes and DNA of its rows. The V and J calls were not made by the authors but by TCRdb's processing. The sample data list just under 600,000 distinct CDR3 sequences, and about 14% of these were observed just once. The top ten constitute over 12% of the sample.

For CDR1 and CDR2, the germline V gene lists MNHNS and SASEGT. V is cut by 2 bases and J by 7 bases, and the space between the germline ends is 11 bases. From the cysteine through the phenylalanine, the CDR3 covers 13 amino acids. The retained sequence is limited to the CDR3, 39 bases, with the frame set at the first base. The V and J genes are TRBV6-1 and TRBJ1-1; D gene: possibly TRBD1, on 5 matching bases. The input for sequencing was PBMCs, taken on the day of the yellow fever booster vaccination. This TCR was sampled from a man younger than 45 who received the YFV17D yellow fever vaccine. The sequence in DNA is TGTGCCAGCAGTGAAAGGTGGGGGGGTGAAGCTTTCTTT. This gives the protein CASSERWGGEAFF.